These 25 T cell receptor beta chains originate from one sample sequenced in a study of post-analysis software for immune sequencing data. Study-level results: TRBV segments more frequent in patients than in controls numbered five and included TRBV5-6, TRBV5-1 and TRBV20-1.

Presence of unique molecular identifiers characterized the TCR beta cDNA libraries. TCRdb fed the PCR reads into MiXCR, producing one record per CDR3 protein. Of roughly 650,000 distinct CDR3 sequences detected, 59% appear once; the ten largest clones hold about 11%. What these receptors recognize is not known. Sequencing was done on a sample of blood. These TCRs come from a girl between 2 and 10 years old with multiple sclerosis.

This clonotype was counted a few times. This chain connects TRBV3-1 to TRBJ2-1; 12 nucleotides agree with TRBD2. The CDR3 totals 16 residues. The V segment lost 0 bases and the J segment 10 bases; nucleotides outside the gene matches: 7. Germline assignment: CDR1 LGHDT and CDR2 YNNKEL (reference sequence). The CDR3 nucleotides read TGTGCCAGCAGCCAAGACGGCGCTAGCGGGAGGGCGGAGCAGTTCTTC. Translated, it gives CASSQDGASGRAEQFF.

This clonotype was observed a few times. The chain couples TRBV7-3 to TRBJ1-2; tentative D call: TRBD1 (6 bases). The V gene lost 4 bases and the J gene lost 8 bases, with 17 bases spanning the gap. The CDR3 totals 14 residues. The germline CDR1 and CDR2 sequences are SGHTA and FQGTGA. CDR3 sequence: CASSSDTGGRGYTF. The CDR3 DNA is TGTGCCAGCAGCTCTGACACTGGGGGCAGAGGCTACACCTTC.

In its sample, this clonotype was seen a few times. A much larger clone lies a single base off, so this may be a read error. This chain uses TRBV20-1 with TRBJ2-5; the match to TRBD2 covers 10 bases. The germline gives CDR1 DFQATT, CDR2 SNEGSKA (reference sequence). The CDR3 has 15 residues. The V gene end was trimmed by 5 bases and the J gene end by 11 bases; junction bases not matched to a gene: 17. The chain's CDR3 is CSASSGRGFYNEQYF. In DNA, the CDR3 is TGCAGTGCTTCTAGCGGGAGAGGGTTCTACAATGAGCAGTACTTC.

The rearrangement joins TRBV11-3 to TRBJ2-7, with 8 bases fitting TRBD1. Germline loops: CDR1 SGHNT, CDR2 YENEEA. CDR3 length equals 15 residues. V was pared by 3 bases and J by 4 bases, with 8 bases of the junction left unmatched. The CDR3 coding sequence is TGTGCCAGCAGCTTGACAGGGGACTCAACATACGAGCAGTACTTC. It encodes CASSLTGDSTYEQYF. The full variable domain, completed using reference TRBV11-3 and TRBJ2-7, is EAGVVQSPRYKIIEKKQPVAFWCNPISGHNTLYWYLQNLGQGPELLIRYENEEAVDDSQLPKDRFSAERLKGVDSTLKIQPAELGDSAVYLCASSLTGDSTYEQYFGPGTRLTVT.

The chain links TRBV5-1 to TRBJ2-7; 8 nucleotides align to TRBD1. The V gene end was trimmed by 4 bases and the J gene end by 7 bases; junction bases not matched to a gene: 13. Germline V CDR1 and CDR2: SGHRS, YFSETQ. This CDR3 spans 15 amino acids. The DNA for the CDR3 is TGCGCCAGCAGCCCAGGACAGGGCTCCCCTCGGGAGCAGTACTTC. Translation gives CASSPGQGSPREQYF.

This rearrangement joins TRBV5-6 to TRBJ2-7; no clear D gene. The CDR3 sequence is 14 residues long. Germline V gene sequence: CDR1 SGHDT, CDR2 YYEEEE. V shed 3 bases and J shed 2 bases, with 12 bases lying between them. This CDR3 reads CASSYPGITYEQYF. The CDR3 DNA reads TGTGCCAGCAGCTACCCAGGAATTACCTACGAGCAGTACTTC.

The chain combines TRBV12-3 or TRBV12-4 with TRBJ2-5; 7 nucleotides line up with TRBD2. With V trimmed by 3 bases and J by 4 bases, 8 bases remained unmatched. The CDR3 totals 15 residues. This chain's CDR3 is CASSLELLAVETQYF. The CDR3, as DNA: TGTGCCAGCAGTTTGGAACTCCTAGCGGTAGAGACCCAGTACTTC.

This clonotype was recorded once. The rearrangement joins TRBV4-1 to TRBJ2-1; no firm D call. With the DNA end fitting TRBJ2-7 better, the J assignment may be wrong. The CDR3 is 13 amino acids. Germline CDR1 and CDR2: MGHRA and YSYEKL. CDR3 loop: CASSQGEAHEQYF. The CDR3 DNA sequence: TGCGCCAGCAGCCAAGGAGAGGCCCACGAGCAGTACTTC.

V is TRBV4-2 and J is TRBJ2-5; 10 nucleotides match TRBD1. This CDR3 has 19 residues. Germline lookup yields CDR1 LGHNA and CDR2 YNFKEQ. After removal of 0 bases from V and 3 bases from J, the junction contained 13 bases not matched to a gene. Here the CDR3 reads CASSQDYPHGTGAKETQYF. CDR3 nucleotide sequence: TGTGCCAGCAGCCAAGATTACCCCCACGGGACAGGGGCCAAAGAGACCCAGTACTTC.

The genes are TRBV27 and TRBJ1-2; 7 nucleotides agree with TRBD1. Germline V gene data show CDR1 as MNHEY and CDR2 as SMNVEV (reference sequence). The CDR3 runs 15 residues. With V trimmed by 4 bases and J by 2 bases, 7 bases remained unmatched. The CDR3 DNA sequence: TGTGCCAGCAGTTCCTTACAGGGGCGGAACTATGGCTACACCTTC. Its translation: CASSSLQGRNYGYTF.

The chain uses TRBV14 and TRBJ2-1, with D possibly being TRBD1 or TRBD2 (5 bases each). Germline CDR1 reads SGHDN; CDR2 reads FVKESK. Trimming stripped 4 bases from V and 9 bases from J, with 13 bases between. The CDR3 is 13 residues long. The DNA for the CDR3 is TGTGCCAGCAGCCTGGGGCGGGCTGGTGAGCAGTTCTTC. Its translation: CASSLGRAGEQFF.

The chain links TRBV7-9 to TRBJ1-2; possible D gene TRBD1, 5 bases. CDR3 length equals 16 residues. Trimming left V 1 base short and J 7 bases short, with 19 bases between. In germline, CDR1 is SEHNR, CDR2 FQNEAQ (reference sequence). The CDR3 bases are TGTGCCAGCAGCTTAGACCGCCCCGGGGGGAAAGTTGGCTACACCTTC. It translates to CASSLDRPGGKVGYTF.

This clonotype has a handful of counts. The chain employs TRBV2 and TRBJ2-1, with D unresolved. The CDR3 is 17 residues long. From germline, CDR1 is SNHLY and CDR2 FYNNEI. V was trimmed by 4 bases and J by 2 bases, leaving 18 bases between them. The CDR3 coding sequence is TGTGCCAGCAGTGCTGAAGGAGTGATAGGCCCCTACAATGAGCAGTTCTTC. Amino acids: CASSAEGVIGPYNEQFF.

The chain carries TRBV6-2 or TRBV6-3 and TRBJ2-1; TRBD1 matches 9 bases. Unmatched junction bases numbered 12, after V lost 5 bases and J lost 10 bases. CDR1 MNHEY and CDR2 SVGEGT come from the germline V gene. The CDR3 has 15 residues. The CDR3 DNA reads as TGTGCCAGCAGTCTCCGGGACAGGGATTGGAGGGAGCAGTTCTTC. As protein: CASSLRDRDWREQFF.

This clonotype was seen a single time. The V and J genes are TRBV14 and TRBJ2-3; D may correspond to TRBD1 or TRBD2 (5 bases each). V gave up 0 bases and J gave up 6 bases, with 16 bases separating them. CDR1 is SGHDN and CDR2 is FVKESK in the germline V gene. The CDR3 spans 16 residues. The CDR3 region has the DNA TGTGCCAGCAGCCAAGAATCCGGGGCTCGATCGGATACGCAGTATTTT. This encodes CASSQESGARSDTQYF.

In the case of this clonotype: An end of the junction does not agree with germline; a read error may underlie this. The J gene is TRBJ2-1, the V gene TRBV2, with D perhaps matching TRBD1 (6 bases). CDR1 SNHLY and CDR2 FYNNEI come from the germline V gene. The CDR3 loop spans 12 amino acids. Here the CDR3 DNA reads TGTGCCAGCACTGAAAGGGGGAGCAAGCAGTTCTTC. Translated, it gives CASTERGSKQFF.

The chain combines TRBV6-1 with TRBJ2-1; a possible D gene is TRBD1 (6 bases). The DNA end is a closer match to TRBJ2-7, so the J assignment may be wrong. Germline lookup yields CDR1 MNHNS and CDR2 SASEGT. The CDR3 length is 15 residues. CDR3 protein: CASNYNGQSPYEQYF. The CDR3 DNA is TGTGCCAGCAACTACAACGGACAGAGTCCCTACGAGCAGTACTTC.

The chain links TRBV15 to TRBJ2-5, with a possible D match to TRBD2 (6 bases). V dropped 0 bases and J dropped 4 bases, with 15 bases sitting between them. Germline V gene data show CDR1 as LNHNV and CDR2 as YYDKDF (reference sequence). The length of the CDR3 is 16 residues. CDR3 amino acids: CATSRERQVGGETQYF. CDR3 DNA sequence: TGTGCCACCAGCAGAGAACGCCAGGTCGGGGGAGAGACCCAGTACTTC.

The chain employs TRBV12-3 or TRBV12-4 and TRBJ2-1; D is possibly TRBD1 (5 bases). The CDR3 is 13 amino acids. V lost 10 bases to trimming and J lost 4 bases, with 14 bases between them. The CDR3 nucleotides read TGTGCCATCCAACCCCAGGGATACAATGAGCAGTTCTTC. This sequence encodes CAIQPQGYNEQFF.

The rearrangement uses TRBV2 and TRBJ2-1; maybe TRBD2 (6 bases). CDR3 size: 14 residues. CDR1 and CDR2 from the germline V gene are SNHLY and FYNNEI. Trimming removed 4 bases from V and 8 bases from J, with 15 bases in between. The CDR3 region is CASSVYLAFDEQFF. DNA for the CDR3: TGTGCCAGCAGTGTCTATCTAGCGTTCGATGAGCAGTTCTTC.

The rearrangement joins TRBV20-1 to TRBJ2-7; D remains ambiguous. The CDR3 covers 11 residues. Germline-derived CDR1 and CDR2 are DFQATT and SNEGSKA (reference sequence). Trimming took 3 bases from V and 6 from J, leaving 9 bases between them. The CDR3 loop is CSARDLGEQYF. DNA of the CDR3: TGCAGTGCTAGGGATCTGGGCGAGCAGTACTTC.

Remarks on this clonotype: Germline is not matched at one junction end, which may reflect a read error. The rearrangement joins TRBV12-3 or TRBV12-4 to TRBJ2-1, with D hard to call. The CDR3 extends over 12 amino acids. The CDR3 DNA sequence: TGTGCCAGCAGTTTCCCGTACAATGAGCAGGTCTTC. Amino acid sequence: CASSFPYNEQVF.

This clonotype was counted a few times. This chain joins TRBV29-1 and TRBJ2-2; D is undetermined. Germline V lookup: CDR1 SQVTM, CDR2 ANQGSEA. CDR3 size: 12 residues. V lost 3 bases, J lost 4 bases, and 6 bases lay in between. The CDR3 reads CSVERTTGELFF. CDR3 DNA sequence: TGCAGCGTTGAGAGGACCACCGGGGAGCTGTTTTTT.

This clonotype showed up just a few times. This chain connects TRBV7-6 to TRBJ2-5; TRBD2 might be the D (6 bases). In germline, CDR1 is SGHVS, CDR2 FNYEAQ. The ends were cut back, 9 bases at V and 2 bases at J, with 10 bases in the middle. This CDR3 spans 12 amino acids. The CDR3: CASGAGQETQYF. For the CDR3, the DNA is TGTGCCAGTGGGGCGGGACAAGAGACCCAGTACTTC.

The chain employs TRBV29-1 and TRBJ1-2, with no clear D. Per the germline V gene, CDR1 is SQVTM and CDR2 is ANQGSEA. The CDR3 length is 12 residues. V lost 3 bases and J 4 bases, leaving 9 bases between the germline ends. This CDR3 reads CSVDDGSYGYTF. The CDR3, as DNA: TGCAGCGTTGACGATGGGTCCTATGGCTACACCTTC.